This T cell receptor (beta chain) was found in a study of blood T cell repertoires in COVID-19. Study information: Sites across the United States, Italy and Spain contributed samples from acute and convalescent COVID-19. The analysed material was cDNA or gDNA that came from T cells, B-cell-depleted T cells, or PBMCs.

CDR1 and CDR2 from the germline V gene are GTSNPN and SVGIG (reference sequence). V was pared by 0 bases and J by 7 bases, with 11 bases of the junction left unmatched. The CDR3 runs 16 residues. Per the study methods: Reference gene primer amplification yielded estimated nucleated cell counts. Generated by immunoSEQ multiplex PCR, the TCRdb table keeps only in-frame clones and is missing some. The V and J calls and clone size come from that table; D and trimming were worked out from the DNA. Of 200,000 to 300,000 clones listed, more than 85% are singletons. This clone was detected only once. The Seattle site enrolled patients during active infection and followed them longitudinally.

The V call is TRBV30, the J call TRBJ1-4, with 7 bases fitting TRBD1. The clonotype was recovered from a woman aged 55-69 years with COVID-19, enrolled during active disease. Source material: peripheral blood. The CDR3 nucleotides read TGTGCCTGGAGTGTACCTCAGGGCCAGGGGGTTGAAAAACTGTTTTTT. Its protein is CAWSVPQGQGVEKLFF.